Below, 2 T cell receptor beta chains from the same sample are listed, as sequenced in a study of T cells after posttransplantation cyclophosphamide. Libraries were prepared by immunoSEQ multiplex PCR; TCRdb keeps only in-frame clonotypes and omits some of them. This repertoire holds approximately 30,000 clones, and none appear only once. Source material: PBMCs. Source of these receptors: a woman between 50 and 59 years old in good health and a related stem cell transplant donor.

This clone was found a few times. The rearrangement uses TRBV7-9 and TRBJ2-5, with TRBD2 matching over 14 bases. The CDR3 extends over 19 amino acids. Germline V gives CDR1 SEHNR, CDR2 FQNEAQ (reference sequence). V dropped 4 bases and J dropped 5; count of bases not matched to a gene: 15. CDR3 in DNA: TGTGCCAGCAGCTCCCCCCCCGGGACTAGCGGGAGATCTCAGGAGACCCAGTACTTC. The encoded protein is CASSSPPGTSGRSQETQYF.

This clone was seen many times. The genes are TRBV18 and TRBJ2-7; D gene ambiguous. This CDR3 is built from 12 residues. Trimming left V 3 bases short and J 3 bases short, with 6 bases between. The germline V gene has CDR1 KGHSH and CDR2 LQKENI. CDR3 DNA sequence: TGTGCCAGCTCACCTGGCGGCTACGAGCAGTACTTC. This encodes CASSPGGYEQYF.